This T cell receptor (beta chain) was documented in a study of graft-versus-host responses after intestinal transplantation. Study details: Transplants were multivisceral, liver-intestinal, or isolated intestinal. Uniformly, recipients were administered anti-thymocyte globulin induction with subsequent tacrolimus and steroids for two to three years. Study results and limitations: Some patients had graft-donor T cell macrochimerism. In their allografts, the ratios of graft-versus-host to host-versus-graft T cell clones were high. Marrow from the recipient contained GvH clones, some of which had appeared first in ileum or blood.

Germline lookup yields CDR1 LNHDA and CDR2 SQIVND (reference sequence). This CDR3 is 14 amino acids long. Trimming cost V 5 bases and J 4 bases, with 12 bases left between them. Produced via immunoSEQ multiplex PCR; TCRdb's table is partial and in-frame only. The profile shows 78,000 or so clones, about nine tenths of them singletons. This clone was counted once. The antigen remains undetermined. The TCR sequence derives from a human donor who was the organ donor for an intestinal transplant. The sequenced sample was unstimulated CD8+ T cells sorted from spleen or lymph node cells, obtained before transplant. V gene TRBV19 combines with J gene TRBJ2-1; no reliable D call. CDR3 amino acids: CASSFRVGYNEQFF. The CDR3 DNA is TGTGCCAGTAGTTTTCGGGTGGGGTACAATGAGCAGTTCTTC.